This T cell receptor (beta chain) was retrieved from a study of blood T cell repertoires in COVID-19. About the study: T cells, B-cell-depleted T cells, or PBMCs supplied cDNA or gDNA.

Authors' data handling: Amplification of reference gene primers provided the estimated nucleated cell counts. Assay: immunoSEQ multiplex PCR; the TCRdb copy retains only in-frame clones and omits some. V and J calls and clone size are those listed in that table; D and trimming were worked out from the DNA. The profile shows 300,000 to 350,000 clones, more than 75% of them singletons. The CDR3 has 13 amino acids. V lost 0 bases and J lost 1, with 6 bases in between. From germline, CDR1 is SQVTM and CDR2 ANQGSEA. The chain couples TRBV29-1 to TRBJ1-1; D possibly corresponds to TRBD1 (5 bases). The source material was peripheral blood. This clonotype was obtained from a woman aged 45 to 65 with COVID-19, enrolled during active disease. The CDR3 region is CSVEEGGNTEAFF. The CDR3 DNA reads TGCAGCGTTGAAGAGGGGGGGAACACTGAAGCTTTCTTT.